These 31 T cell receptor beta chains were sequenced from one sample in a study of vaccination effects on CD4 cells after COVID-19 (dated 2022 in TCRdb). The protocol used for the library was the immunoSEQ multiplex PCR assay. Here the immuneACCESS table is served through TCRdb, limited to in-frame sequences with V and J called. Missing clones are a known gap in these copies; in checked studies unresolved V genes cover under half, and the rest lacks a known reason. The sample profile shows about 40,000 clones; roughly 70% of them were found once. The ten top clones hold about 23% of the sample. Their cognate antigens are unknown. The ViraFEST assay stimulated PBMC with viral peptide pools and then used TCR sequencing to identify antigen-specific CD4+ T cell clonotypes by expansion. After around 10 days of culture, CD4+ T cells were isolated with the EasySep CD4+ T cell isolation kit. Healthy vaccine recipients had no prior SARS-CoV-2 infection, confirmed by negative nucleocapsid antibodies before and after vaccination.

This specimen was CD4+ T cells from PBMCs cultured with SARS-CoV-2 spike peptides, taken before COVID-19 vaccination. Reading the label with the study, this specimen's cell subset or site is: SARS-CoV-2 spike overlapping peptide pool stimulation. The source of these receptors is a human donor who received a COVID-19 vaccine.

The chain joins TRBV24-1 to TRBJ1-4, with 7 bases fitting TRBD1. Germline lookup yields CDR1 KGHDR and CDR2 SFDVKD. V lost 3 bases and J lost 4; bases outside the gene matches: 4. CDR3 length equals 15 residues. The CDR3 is CATSDGDSINEKLFF. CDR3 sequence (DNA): TGTGCCACCAGTGATGGGGACAGTATTAATGAAAAACTGTTTTTT.

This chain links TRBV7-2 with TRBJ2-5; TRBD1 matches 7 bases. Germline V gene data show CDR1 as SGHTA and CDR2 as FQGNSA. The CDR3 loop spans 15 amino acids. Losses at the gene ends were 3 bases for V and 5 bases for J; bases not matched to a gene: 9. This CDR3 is CASSFTQGFGETQYF. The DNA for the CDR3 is TGTGCCAGCAGCTTTACACAGGGGTTCGGGGAGACCCAGTACTTC.

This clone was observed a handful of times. In DNA form, the CDR3 reads TGTGCCTGGACGAACGTGAACACTGAAGCTTTCTTT. Translation gives CAWTNVNTEAFF. The J gene is TRBJ1-1, the V gene TRBV30; D uncertain. Germline V gene sequence: CDR1 GTSNPN, CDR2 SVGIG (reference sequence). Trimming removed 4 bases at V and 0 bases at J, with 6 bases between. The CDR3 runs 12 residues.

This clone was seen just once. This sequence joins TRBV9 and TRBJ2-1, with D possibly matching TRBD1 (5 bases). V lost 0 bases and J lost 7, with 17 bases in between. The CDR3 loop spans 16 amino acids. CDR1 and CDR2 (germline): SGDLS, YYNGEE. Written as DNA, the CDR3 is TGTGCCAGCAGCGTAGGTATAGGGGCTATAGTGAATGAGCAGTTCTTC. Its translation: CASSVGIGAIVNEQFF.

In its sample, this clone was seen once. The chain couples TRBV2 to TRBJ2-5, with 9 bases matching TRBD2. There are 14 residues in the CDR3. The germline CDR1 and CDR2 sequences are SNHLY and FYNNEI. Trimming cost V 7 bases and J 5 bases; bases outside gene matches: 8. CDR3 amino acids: CASILREGLETQYF. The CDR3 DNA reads TGTGCCAGCATTCTGCGGGAGGGCCTCGAGACCCAGTACTTC. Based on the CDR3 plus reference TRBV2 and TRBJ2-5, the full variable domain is EPEVTQTPSHQVTQMGQEVILRCVPISNHLYFYWYRQILGQKVEFLVSFYNNEISEKSEIFDDQFSVERPDGSNFTLKIRSTKLEDSAMYFCASILREGLETQYFGPGTRLLVL.

The CDR3 loop is CASRSLGRAGQPQHF. In DNA form, the CDR3 reads TGTGCCAGCAGAAGCCTGGGCAGGGCTGGCCAGCCCCAGCATTTT. The chain is built from TRBV28 and TRBJ1-5; weak D call: TRBD1 (5 bases). Deletions cut 6 bases from V and 7 bases from J, with 19 bases between. The CDR3 is made up of 15 amino acids. Per the germline V gene, CDR1 is MDHEN and CDR2 is SYDVKM.

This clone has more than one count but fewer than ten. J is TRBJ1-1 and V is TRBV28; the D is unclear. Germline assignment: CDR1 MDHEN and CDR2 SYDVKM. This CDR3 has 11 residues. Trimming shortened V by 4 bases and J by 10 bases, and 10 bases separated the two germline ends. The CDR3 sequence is CASSSPSSAFF. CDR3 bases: TGTGCCAGCAGTTCCCCTTCATCAGCTTTCTTT.

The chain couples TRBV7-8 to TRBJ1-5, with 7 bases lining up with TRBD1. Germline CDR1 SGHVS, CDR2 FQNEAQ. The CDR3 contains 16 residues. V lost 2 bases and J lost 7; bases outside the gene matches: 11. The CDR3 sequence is CASSLRAAAGGQPQHF. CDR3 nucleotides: TGTGCCAGCAGCTTAAGGGCCGCGGCAGGGGGGCAGCCCCAGCATTTT.

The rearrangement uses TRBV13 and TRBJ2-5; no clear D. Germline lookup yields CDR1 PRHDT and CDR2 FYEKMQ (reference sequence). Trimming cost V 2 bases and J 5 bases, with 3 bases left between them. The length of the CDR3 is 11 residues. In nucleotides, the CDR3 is TGTGCCAGCAGCTTACACGAGACCCAGTACTTC. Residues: CASSLHETQYF.

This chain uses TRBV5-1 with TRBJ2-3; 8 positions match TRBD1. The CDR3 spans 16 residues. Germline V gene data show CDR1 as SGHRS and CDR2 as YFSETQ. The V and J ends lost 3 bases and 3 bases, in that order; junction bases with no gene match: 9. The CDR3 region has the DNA TGCGCCAGCAGCTCTGGAGACAGGGGTAGTACAGATACGCAGTATTTT. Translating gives CASSSGDRGSTDTQYF.

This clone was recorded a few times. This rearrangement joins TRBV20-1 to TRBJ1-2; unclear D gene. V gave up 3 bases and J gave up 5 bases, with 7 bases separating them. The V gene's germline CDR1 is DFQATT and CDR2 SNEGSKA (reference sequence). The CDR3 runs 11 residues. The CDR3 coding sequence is TGCAGTGCTAGTGGGAGGTATGGCTACACCTTC. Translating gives CSASGRYGYTF.

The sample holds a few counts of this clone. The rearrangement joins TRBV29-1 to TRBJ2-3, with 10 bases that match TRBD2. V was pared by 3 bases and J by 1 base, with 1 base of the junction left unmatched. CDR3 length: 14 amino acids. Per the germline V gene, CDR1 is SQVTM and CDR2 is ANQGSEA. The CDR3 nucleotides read TGCAGCGTTGAGGGACTAGCGCGCACAGATACGCAGTATTTT. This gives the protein CSVEGLARTDTQYF.

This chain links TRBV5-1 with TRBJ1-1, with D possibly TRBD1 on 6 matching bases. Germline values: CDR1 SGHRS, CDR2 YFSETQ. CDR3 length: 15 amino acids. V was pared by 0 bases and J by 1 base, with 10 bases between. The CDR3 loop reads CASSLAPQGNTEAFF. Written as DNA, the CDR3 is TGCGCCAGCAGCTTGGCCCCACAGGGGAACACTGAAGCTTTCTTT. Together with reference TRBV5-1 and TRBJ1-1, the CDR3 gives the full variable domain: KAGVTQTPRYLIKTRGQQVTLSCSPISGHRSVSWYQQTPGQGLQFLFEYFSETQRNKGNFPGRFSGRQFSNSRSEMNVSTLELGDSALYLCASSLAPQGNTEAFFGQGTRLTVV.

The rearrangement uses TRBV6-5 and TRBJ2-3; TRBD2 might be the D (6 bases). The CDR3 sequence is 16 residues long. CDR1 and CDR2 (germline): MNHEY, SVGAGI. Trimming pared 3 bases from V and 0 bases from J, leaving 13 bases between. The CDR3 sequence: CASSYKRALSTDTQYF. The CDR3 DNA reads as TGTGCCAGCAGTTATAAGCGGGCCCTTAGCACAGATACGCAGTATTTT.

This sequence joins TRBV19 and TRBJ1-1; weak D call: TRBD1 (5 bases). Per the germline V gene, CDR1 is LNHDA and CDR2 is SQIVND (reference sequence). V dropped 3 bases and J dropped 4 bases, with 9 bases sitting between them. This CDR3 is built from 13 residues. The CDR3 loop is CASSIKGTTEAFF. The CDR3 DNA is TGTGCCAGTAGTATCAAGGGGACCACTGAAGCTTTCTTT.

The CDR3 region is CASSRRNEQYF. The CDR3 bases are TGTGCCAGCAGCAGACGAAACGAGCAGTACTTC. The J gene is TRBJ2-7, the V gene TRBV3-1 (or the pseudogene TRBV3-2); no clear D. This CDR3 is built from 11 residues. Germline values: CDR1 LGHDT, CDR2 YNNKEL (reference sequence). Trimming removed 5 bases at V and 5 bases at J, with 7 bases between.

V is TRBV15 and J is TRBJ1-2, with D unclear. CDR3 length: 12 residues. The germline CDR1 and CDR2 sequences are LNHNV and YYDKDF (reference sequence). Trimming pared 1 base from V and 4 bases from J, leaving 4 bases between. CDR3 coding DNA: TGTGCCACCAGCAGAGCTCCCTATGGCTACACCTTC. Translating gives CATSRAPYGYTF.

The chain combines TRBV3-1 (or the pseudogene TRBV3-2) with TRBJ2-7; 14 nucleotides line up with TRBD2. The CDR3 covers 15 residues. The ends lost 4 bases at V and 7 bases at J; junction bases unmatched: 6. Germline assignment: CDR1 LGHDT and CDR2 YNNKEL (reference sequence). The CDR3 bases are TGTGCCAGCAGCCCAGGACTAGCGGGGGGCCGTGAGCAGTACTTC. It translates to CASSPGLAGGREQYF.

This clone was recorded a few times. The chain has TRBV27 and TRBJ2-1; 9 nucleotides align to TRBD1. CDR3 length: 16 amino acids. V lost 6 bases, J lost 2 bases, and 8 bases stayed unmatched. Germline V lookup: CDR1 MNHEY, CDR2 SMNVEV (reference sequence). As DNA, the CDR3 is TGTGCCAGCAGCTTTCCCCGGGACAGGGCCTACAATGAGCAGTTCTTC. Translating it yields CASSFPRDRAYNEQFF.

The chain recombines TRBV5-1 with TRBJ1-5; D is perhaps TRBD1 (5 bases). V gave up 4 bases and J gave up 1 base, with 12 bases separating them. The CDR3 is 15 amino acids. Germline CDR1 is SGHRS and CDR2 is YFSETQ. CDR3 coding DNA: TGCGCCAGCAGCCTGGGGCCCTGGAGCAATCAGCCCCAGCATTTT. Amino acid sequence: CASSLGPWSNQPQHF.

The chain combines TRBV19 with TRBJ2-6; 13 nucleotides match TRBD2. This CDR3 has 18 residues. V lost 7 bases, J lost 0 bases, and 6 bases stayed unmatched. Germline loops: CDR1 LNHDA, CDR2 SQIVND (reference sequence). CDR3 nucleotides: TGTGCCAGTACCCCGACTAGCGGGGGGATCTCTGGGGCCAACGTCCTGACTTTC. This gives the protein CASTPTSGGISGANVLTF. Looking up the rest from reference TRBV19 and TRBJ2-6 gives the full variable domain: DGGITQSPKYLFRKEGQNVTLSCEQNLNHDAMYWYRQDPGQGLRLIYYSQIVNDFQKGDIAEGYSVSREKKESFPLTVTSAQKNPTAFYLCASTPTSGGISGANVLTFGAGSRLTVL.

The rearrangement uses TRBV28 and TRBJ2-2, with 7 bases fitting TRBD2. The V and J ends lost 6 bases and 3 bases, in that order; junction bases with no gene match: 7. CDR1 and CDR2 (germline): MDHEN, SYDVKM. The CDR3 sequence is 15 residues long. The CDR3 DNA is TGTGCCAGCAGGGGCAGGGAGGGGTACACCGGGGAGCTGTTTTTT. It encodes CASRGREGYTGELFF.

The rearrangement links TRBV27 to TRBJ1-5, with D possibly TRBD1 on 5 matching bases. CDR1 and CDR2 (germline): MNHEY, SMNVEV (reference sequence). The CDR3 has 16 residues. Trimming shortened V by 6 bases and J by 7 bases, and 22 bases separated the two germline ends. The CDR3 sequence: CASSLTGAKGRQPQHF. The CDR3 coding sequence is TGTGCCAGCAGCCTAACAGGCGCGAAAGGTCGGCAGCCCCAGCATTTT.

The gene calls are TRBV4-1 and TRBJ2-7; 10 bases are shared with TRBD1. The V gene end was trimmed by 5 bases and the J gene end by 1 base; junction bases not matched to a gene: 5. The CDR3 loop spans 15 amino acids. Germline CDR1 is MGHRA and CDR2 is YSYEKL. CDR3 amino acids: CASSYRDRGSYEQYF. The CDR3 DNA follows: TGCGCCAGCAGCTACCGGGACAGGGGATCCTACGAGCAGTACTTC.

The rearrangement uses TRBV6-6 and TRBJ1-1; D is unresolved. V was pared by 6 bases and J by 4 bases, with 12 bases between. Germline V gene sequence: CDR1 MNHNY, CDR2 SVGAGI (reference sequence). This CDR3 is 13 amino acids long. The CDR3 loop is CASSIQFFTEAFF. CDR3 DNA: TGTGCCAGCAGCATACAGTTCTTCACTGAAGCTTTCTTT.

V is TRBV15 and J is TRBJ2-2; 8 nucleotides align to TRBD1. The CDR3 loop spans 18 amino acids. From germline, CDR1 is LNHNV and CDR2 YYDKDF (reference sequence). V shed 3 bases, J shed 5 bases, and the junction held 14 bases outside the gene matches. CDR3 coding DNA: TGTGCCACCAGCAGGAAACTCGGGTTCAGGGGGCGTACCGGGGAGCTGTTTTTT. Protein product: CATSRKLGFRGRTGELFF. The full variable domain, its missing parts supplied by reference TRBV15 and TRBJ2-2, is DAMVIQNPRYQVTQFGKPVTLSCSQTLNHNVMYWYQQKSSQAPKLLFHYYDKDFNNEADTPDNFQSRRPNTSFCFLDIRSPGLGDTAMYLCATSRKLGFRGRTGELFFGEGSRLTVL.

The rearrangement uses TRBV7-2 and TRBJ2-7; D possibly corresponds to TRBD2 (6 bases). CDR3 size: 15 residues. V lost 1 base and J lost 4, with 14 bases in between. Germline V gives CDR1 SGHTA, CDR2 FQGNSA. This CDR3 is CASSLGGGGRYEQYF. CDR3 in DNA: TGTGCCAGCAGCTTAGGGGGTGGAGGGAGGTACGAGCAGTACTTC.

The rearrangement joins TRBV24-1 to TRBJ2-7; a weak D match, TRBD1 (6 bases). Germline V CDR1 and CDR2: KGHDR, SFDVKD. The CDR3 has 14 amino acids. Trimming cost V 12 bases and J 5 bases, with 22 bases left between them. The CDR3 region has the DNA TGTGCCGAAGGGGGAACAGGGAAAAGGGACGAGCAGTACTTC. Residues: CAEGGTGKRDEQYF.

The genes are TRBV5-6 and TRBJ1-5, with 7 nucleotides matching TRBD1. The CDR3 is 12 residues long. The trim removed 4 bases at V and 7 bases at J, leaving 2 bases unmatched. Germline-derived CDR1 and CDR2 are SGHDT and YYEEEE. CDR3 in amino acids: CASSTGAQPQHF. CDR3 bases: TGTGCCAGCAGCACAGGGGCGCAGCCCCAGCATTTT.

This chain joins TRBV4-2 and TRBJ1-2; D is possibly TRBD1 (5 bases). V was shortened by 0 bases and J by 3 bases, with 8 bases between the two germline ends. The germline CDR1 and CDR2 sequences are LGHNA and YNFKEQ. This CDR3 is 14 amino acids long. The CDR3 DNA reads TGTGCCAGCAGCCAAGAACGCAGGGACTATGGCTACACCTTC. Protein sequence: CASSQERRDYGYTF.

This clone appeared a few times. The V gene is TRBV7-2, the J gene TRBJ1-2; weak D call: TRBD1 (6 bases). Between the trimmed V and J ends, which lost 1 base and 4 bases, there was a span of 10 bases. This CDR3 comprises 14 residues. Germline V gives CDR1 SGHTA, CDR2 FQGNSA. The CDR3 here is CASSLGGPSYGYTF. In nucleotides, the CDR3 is TGTGCCAGCAGCTTAGGGGGGCCTAGCTATGGCTACACCTTC.